This T cell receptor beta chain comes out of a study of regulatory T cells in long-lasting Graves disease (dated by TCRdb to 2020 to 2023). The study in broad terms: Newly diagnosed Graves' disease patients had taken antithyroid drugs for less than 3 months. Patients with persistent Graves' disease were compared with patients with newly diagnosed Graves' disease using TCR sequencing and RNA sequencing of peripheral blood. The study took place in China and was registered as a clinical trial. A total of some 33 samples were covered by TCR sequencing, comprising around 13 persistent and approximately 20 newly diagnosed Graves' disease patients.

To prepare the library, multiplex PCR was applied. The instrument given in TCRdb is Illumina HiSeq 4000. CDR3 regions were amplified by Arm-PCR with iRepertoire HTBI primers to construct TCR beta libraries. Before sequencing, the PCR products underwent gel purification. In the original analysis: Gene usage analysis of CDR3 amino acid clonotypes relied on the roughly 60 TRBV and 14 TRBJ segments identified across samples. COPE and FqMerger were used to merge filtered high-quality paired reads into contigs. Contigs were aligned with BLAST to IMGT TRBV, TRBD and TRBJ reference genes, and CDR3 was defined per IMGT. Highly expanded clones were defined as clonotypes with a frequency above 0.1%. Repertoire diversity was measured by Shannon entropy, and V-J evenness by the Gini coefficient. A clonotype found in more than one individual was treated as public. The public reads were quality trimmed at Q25 with fastp and then assembled into clones with MiXCR by TCRdb, keeping productive beta chains. When rows share a CDR3 protein, they turn into one entry using the most common DNA and genes. In this record, the V and J calls reflect TCRdb's handling and not the investigators' own analysis. This sample holds 350,000 to 450,000 distinct CDR3 sequences; about 15% were observed only once. Jointly, the top ten make up approximately 15% of the sample.

The CDR3 sequence holds 14 residues, the cysteine and phenylalanine included. Only the CDR3 DNA is retained, 42 bases long and in frame from the first base. The trim is 6 bases for V and 2 bases for J, with a gap of 17 bases between the germline ends. CDR1 is given as SQVTM and CDR2 as ANQGSEA, both from the germline V gene. On this clonotype itself: Its antigen target is currently unknown. The input lacks base qualities; no much larger clone sits a single base away.

General findings and caveats noted by the study authors: Only the TCR beta chain was sequenced and analyzed. Lower TCR Shannon entropy and fewer highly expanded clones were observed in persistent Graves' disease patients than in newly diagnosed patients, which suggested clonal expansion. Only peripheral blood was studied, because thyroid tissue, the primary lesion, was inaccessible. Patients with persistent disease shared more public clonotypes (about 2,700) than newly diagnosed patients did (more than 900). Preferential use of TRBV28, TRBJ1-2 and TRBJ2-5 was observed in persistent disease, whereas TRBV20-1 and TRBJ2-1 were favored in newly diagnosed disease. The authors noted that the small sample size was a limitation that may lower accuracy.

The time point label on this specimen signifies: newly diagnosed GD, antithyroid drugs for less than 3 months. For both TCR sequencing and RNA sequencing, RNA was extracted from PBMCs using TRIzol. The diagnosis of Graves' disease was made according to American Thyroid Association guidelines. Patients were recruited from an endocrinology department in Xi'an, China. Each patient gave 7.5 to 10 milliliters of peripheral blood, collected in an EDTA anticoagulant tube. Ficoll Paque Plus density gradient separation was used to isolate PBMCs, and no further T cell sorting was performed. An Agilent 2100 Bioanalyzer and agarose gel were used to check RNA quality, while a NanoDrop 2000 measured RNA concentration. These data were also reused for a study on T cells in Graves' hyperthyroidism and ophthalmopathy. The second source states: Graves' hyperthyroidism was defined as stable when no progression to ophthalmopathy occurred over 18 months of follow-up. Hyperthyroidism patients were newly diagnosed, had a disease duration of under 2 months, and were aged 18 to 65 years. Patients with uncontrolled infections, other autoimmune diseases, pregnancy or lactation were excluded. Clinical symptoms, serum thyroxine and TRAb, thyroid ultrasound, and orbital computed tomography formed the basis for the diagnoses. A first-round RT-PCR of the TCR CDR3 used the HTBI primer set with the Qiagen OneStep RT-PCR kit. Most expanded thyroid clonotypes (frequency above 0.001) were also detected in blood, a finding suggesting that blood repertoires may reflect thyroid immune responses. In cross-validation, a model built on a 13 V-J signature told ophthalmopathy apart from stable hyperthyroidism with approximately 90% sensitivity and roughly 83% specificity, and in testing the same model reached 80%/75%. In validation, progression to ophthalmopathy was predicted by the model with nearly 71% sensitivity and around 76% specificity, a median of about 6.8 months before onset. To identify distinguishing TCR V-J signatures, a discovery cohort of around 100 patients was used, comprising 40 to 45 with Graves' ophthalmopathy and around 57 with stable Graves' hyperthyroidism. Prospective prediction of ophthalmopathy was tested in an independent validation cohort consisting of under 20 hyperthyroidism patients and approximately 16 patients who later progressed to ophthalmopathy. The 100 discovery patients were randomly split 7:3 into training and test sets. In about six Graves' hyperthyroidism patients, the study also compared T-cell repertoires from thyroid tissue with T-cell repertoires from blood. After sampling, hyperthyroidism patients received methimazole starting at 30 mg daily, and ophthalmopathy patients received high-dose intravenous methylprednisolone. Libraries were constructed in a second round of multiplex PCR, after which size selection and purification were carried out. Libraries were sequenced paired-end with 100 bp reads on an Illumina HiSeq2000. SOAPnuke was used to process the raw data, removing reads that contained adapters or uncalled bases, had a mean Phred below 15, or lacked an exact match to the constant primer or identifier. COPE v1.2.5 was used to merge the high-quality paired reads, and each unique nucleotide sequence was defined as a clonotype. MiTCR v1.1 was used to align the clonotypes against IMGT TRBV, TRBD and TRBJ reference segments. Only V-J combinations with frequency above 0.0001, covering about 99% of repertoires, were analysed. The TCS score was defined as F50 (clonal expansion) divided by E x V (chaos), with BLOSUM62-based TCRdist calculated between CDR3 peptides within each V-J. Welch's t-statistics and random forest reduced 450 to 600 V-J features to 13, which were used in a naive Bayes classifier (R e1071). Sample size was not statistically predetermined, and blinding of investigators to group allocation was not performed. The paper reports TCR Vbeta CDR3 sequencing of roughly 140 peripheral blood samples: 40 or so ophthalmopathy, roughly 74 hyperthyroidism and approximately 17 progressor patients.

Sequenced here: peripheral blood mononuclear cells (PBMCs), sampled at new diagnosis, from a patient treated with antithyroid drugs. The clonotype originates from a woman in her twenties or thirties with Graves disease. Donor details come from another sample of the same person, matched by shared clones. Recombination joined TRBV29-1 with TRBJ2-7; the D segment might be TRBD1 or TRBD2, since each matches 5 bases. In nucleotides, the sequence is TGCAGCGTCAGGGCCCGGGACGTCACCTACGAGCAGTACTTC. The encoded protein is CSVRARDVTYEQYF.